This entry concerns a single T cell receptor beta chain. Its antigen is as yet unknown. These data are taken from a study of PD-1 blockade in classical Hodgkin lymphoma. Points from the study as a whole: Newly diagnosed and completely responding patients shared comparable baseline diversity. Reports indicated that newly diagnosed patients had lower baseline TCR diversity than healthy donors did. Compared with baseline, CD4+ but not CD8+ TCR diversity had risen significantly by C4D1.

There was relapse after autologous stem cell transplantation in every patient, and there was variation in brentuximab vedotin exposure. TCRdb keeps only in-frame clones here, not all; method: immunoSEQ multiplex PCR. The sample has around 19,000 clones; nearly 75% are singletons. This receptor was taken from a human donor with classical Hodgkin lymphoma. Sequencing was performed on peripheral blood mononuclear cells (PBMCs), taken before the second cycle of nivolumab.

The CDR3 nucleotides are TGTGCCAGCAGCCAGCAGGGGGCGAAAAACACCGGGGAGCTGTTTTTT. Its translation is CASSQQGAKNTGELFF. The gene calls are TRBV4-2 and TRBJ2-2; 8 positions match TRBD1. Germline-derived CDR1 and CDR2 are LGHNA and YNFKEQ. The CDR3 consists of 16 residues. Unmatched junction bases numbered 5, after V lost 3 bases and J lost 2 bases.